These 7 T cell receptor beta chains were all obtained from the same sample, sequenced in a study of T cell responses to AZD1222 COVID-19 vaccine. Sequenced by immunoSEQ multiplex PCR; TCRdb stores in-frame clones only, minus some. The table includes 77,000 or so clones, under 95% detected once. Sequences were derived from peripheral blood, sampled 28 days after the second AZD1222 dose. The receptors come from an adult who received the AZD1222 COVID-19 vaccine.

The V gene is TRBV9, the J gene TRBJ2-2, with D possibly matching TRBD1 (6 bases). V was pared by 3 bases and J by 3 bases, with 9 bases between. The CDR3 sequence is 14 residues long. Germline CDR1 is SGDLS and CDR2 is YYNGEE. The CDR3, as DNA: TGTGCCAGCAGCGCTCACAGGGACACCGGGGAGCTGTTTTTT. It encodes CASSAHRDTGELFF.

The chain joins TRBV5-6 to TRBJ2-7; 7 bases fit TRBD2. CDR1 is SGHDT, CDR2 YYEEEE, per germline. V dropped 5 bases and J dropped 7; count of bases not matched to a gene: 6. The CDR3 is made up of 12 amino acids. CDR3 protein: CASSDPGREQYF. The CDR3 coding sequence is TGTGCCAGCAGTGACCCCGGGAGGGAGCAGTACTTC.

This chain links TRBV11-2 with TRBJ2-7; no clear D. Looked up from germline, CDR1 is SGHAT and CDR2 is FQNNGV. The length of the CDR3 is 13 residues. Between the trimmed V and J ends, which lost 3 bases and 2 bases, there was a span of 8 bases. In DNA form, the CDR3 reads TGTGCCAGCAGCTTTGGGCCAACCTACGAGCAGTACTTC. As protein: CASSFGPTYEQYF.

The rearrangement uses TRBV9 and TRBJ2-7, with a tentative D call TRBD1 (6 bases). This CDR3 has 12 residues. CDR1 is SGDLS, CDR2 YYNGEE, per germline. The V and J ends lost 3 bases and 3 bases respectively, with 7 bases between them. The CDR3 DNA reads as TGTGCCAGCAGCGGAGGGGGCTACGAGCAGTACTTC. This translates into CASSGGGYEQYF.

This rearrangement joins TRBV10-3 to TRBJ1-2; 8 bases align to TRBD1. Germline values: CDR1 ENHRY, CDR2 SYGVKD. The CDR3 is 15 amino acids. V lost 6 bases and J lost 2; bases outside the gene matches: 8. The CDR3 bases are TGTGCCATCAGACCGGGACAGGCCTCAAACTATGGCTACACCTTC. Residues: CAIRPGQASNYGYTF.

V usage is TRBV3-1 (or the pseudogene TRBV3-2) and J usage is TRBJ1-1; possibly TRBD1 for D (6 bases). From germline, CDR1 is LGHDT and CDR2 YNNKEL (reference sequence). The CDR3 length is 14 residues. Trimming took off 0 bases at V and 5 bases at J, with 10 bases between the two ends. The CDR3 protein is CASSQDQRGTEAFF. CDR3 DNA sequence: TGTGCCAGCAGCCAAGATCAAAGGGGGACTGAAGCTTTCTTT.

The chain combines TRBV9 with TRBJ2-5, with D maybe TRBD2 (5 bases). Germline CDR1 and CDR2: SGDLS and YYNGEE. Trimming removed 0 bases from V and 5 bases from J, with 11 bases in between. This CDR3 has 14 amino acids. CDR3 DNA sequence: TGTGCCAGCAGCGTAGTTGGAGGTCCGGAGACCCAGTACTTC. As protein: CASSVVGGPETQYF.